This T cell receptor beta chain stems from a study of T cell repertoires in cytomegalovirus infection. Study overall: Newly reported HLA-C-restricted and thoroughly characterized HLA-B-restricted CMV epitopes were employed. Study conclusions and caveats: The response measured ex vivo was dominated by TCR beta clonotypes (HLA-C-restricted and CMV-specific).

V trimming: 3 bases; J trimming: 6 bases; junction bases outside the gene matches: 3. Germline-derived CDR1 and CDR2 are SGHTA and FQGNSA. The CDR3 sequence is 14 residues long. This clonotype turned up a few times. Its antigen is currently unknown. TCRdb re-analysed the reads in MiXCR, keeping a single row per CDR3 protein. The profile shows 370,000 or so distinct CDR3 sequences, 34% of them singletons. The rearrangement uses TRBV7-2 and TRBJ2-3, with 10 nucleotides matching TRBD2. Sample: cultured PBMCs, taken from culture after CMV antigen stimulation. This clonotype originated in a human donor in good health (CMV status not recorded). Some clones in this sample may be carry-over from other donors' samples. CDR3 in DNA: TGTGCCAGCAGCTTTACTAGCGGGATTGATACGCAGTATTTT. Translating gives CASSFTSGIDTQYF.